These 4 T cell receptor beta chains were all obtained from the same sample, sequenced in a study of cytomegalovirus exposure and HLA in healthy donors (dated by TCRdb to between 2016 and 2019). Library preparation employed the immunoSEQ multiplex PCR assay. For the multiplex PCR, a mixture combining 60 forward primers for TCR Vbeta segments and 13 reverse primers for TCR Jbeta segments was used. TCRdb provides this immuneACCESS table in a form limited to in-frame rearrangements. Some clones are lacking; in checked studies, under half of them reflect an unresolved V gene, and why the rest are absent is not known. This sample holds about 250,000 clones; around 80% were observed only once. About 0.45% of the sample belongs to the ten largest clones. The sample taken for sequencing was PBMCs. The receptors here all came from a boy between 5 and 17 years old in good health and CMV-seronegative.

This chain connects TRBV29-1 to TRBJ1-1; D not resolved. Germline-derived CDR1 and CDR2 are SQVTM and ANQGSEA. V lost 1 base and J 11 bases, leaving 14 bases between the germline ends. This CDR3 comprises 12 residues. The CDR3 reads CSVEVWPRGAFF. The CDR3 DNA reads as TGCAGCGTTGAAGTGTGGCCCCGCGGGGCTTTCTTT.

J is TRBJ1-4 and V is TRBV5-1, with D possibly matching TRBD1 (6 bases). The V gene's germline CDR1 is SGHRS and CDR2 YFSETQ. CDR3 length: 14 amino acids. Trimming stripped 3 bases from V and 6 bases from J, with 12 bases between. The DNA for the CDR3 is TGCGCCAGCAGCTCCGGAGGACAGCATGAAAAACTGTTTTTT. It yields the protein CASSSGGQHEKLFF. Drawing the rest from reference TRBV5-1 and TRBJ1-4, the complete variable domain is KAGVTQTPRYLIKTRGQQVTLSCSPISGHRSVSWYQQTPGQGLQFLFEYFSETQRNKGNFPGRFSGRQFSNSRSEMNVSTLELGDSALYLCASSSGGQHEKLFFGSGTQLSVL.

The chain joins TRBV7-2 to TRBJ2-3, with TRBD2 identical over 12 bases. Trimming removed 4 bases from V and 5 bases from J; junction bases left unmatched: 1. CDR1 is SGHTA, CDR2 FQGNSA, per germline. The CDR3 spans 14 residues. CDR3 region: CASSSLAGGDTQYF. CDR3 bases: TGTGCCAGCAGCTCACTAGCGGGGGGAGATACGCAGTATTTT.

The chain recombines TRBV11-2 with TRBJ1-1; 7 positions agree with TRBD1. V lost 5 bases, J lost 0 bases, and 12 bases stayed unmatched. This CDR3 contains 17 residues. Germline CDR1 and CDR2: SGHAT and FQNNGV. The CDR3, as DNA: TGTGCCAGCAGCAAGACAGGGTTCGGAAGCATGAACACTGAAGCTTTCTTT. This codes for CASSKTGFGSMNTEAFF.